The 18 T cell receptor beta chains listed next were all sequenced from one sample in a study of T cells in Graves' hyperthyroidism and ophthalmopathy. RNA transcripts served as the template for amplifying TCR beta CDR3 regions. With the HTBI primer set, the TCR CDR3 went through a first round of RT-PCR. TCRdb ran MiXCR on the multiplex PCR reads and lists one entry per CDR3 protein. The sample holds approximately 330,000 distinct CDR3 sequences, about an eighth seen once. The sequencing input was blood. The receptors originated from a woman between 40 and 50 years old with Graves' ophthalmopathy.

This clonotype was seen at least ten times. The chain combines TRBV7-2 with TRBJ2-1, with D hard to call. The germline V and J ends were trimmed by 6 bases and 9 bases, with 9 bases remaining between them. This CDR3 is 11 amino acids long. Germline V CDR1 and CDR2: SGHTA, FQGNSA. CDR3 DNA: TGTGCCAGCAGTTTGAGTGGTGAGCAGTTCTTC. It yields the protein CASSLSGEQFF.

The chain employs TRBV3-1 and TRBJ2-1; tentatively, D is TRBD2 (6 bases). Looked up from germline, CDR1 is LGHDT and CDR2 is YNNKEL (reference sequence). The length of the CDR3 is 18 residues. V shed 2 bases and J shed 3 bases, with 20 bases lying between them. CDR3 bases: TGTGCCAGCAGCCAATACTTTGGGTCGGGAGCCCACTACAATGAGCAGTTCTTC. Translation gives CASSQYFGSGAHYNEQFF.

The chain uses TRBV30 and TRBJ2-3, with 8 bases aligning to TRBD2. Unmatched junction bases numbered 6, after V lost 5 bases and J lost 5 bases. In germline, CDR1 is GTSNPN, CDR2 SVGIG (reference sequence). This CDR3 is built from 13 residues. The CDR3 region is CAWAGLAGDTQYF. CDR3 coding DNA: TGTGCCTGGGCCGGACTAGCCGGAGATACGCAGTATTTT.

This clonotype was counted only a few times. The rearrangement uses TRBV7-9 and TRBJ1-5; D unresolved. V was cut by 5 bases and J by 1 base, with 9 bases left in between. CDR1 is SEHNR, CDR2 FQNEAQ, per germline (reference sequence). The CDR3 runs 14 residues. Here the CDR3 reads CASSIPESNQPQHF. The CDR3 nucleotides read TGTGCCAGCAGCATTCCGGAGAGCAATCAGCCCCAGCATTTT.

This clonotype was detected only once. This chain uses TRBV27 with TRBJ1-2; D ambiguous. Trimming took off 8 bases at V and 2 bases at J, with 12 bases between the two ends. The CDR3 totals 13 residues. Germline V gene lookup returns CDR1 MNHEY and CDR2 SMNVEV (reference sequence). DNA for the CDR3: TGTGCCAGCGGAAGAAGGGCAAACTATGGCTACACCTTC. Protein sequence: CASGRRANYGYTF.

The rearrangement uses TRBV20-1 and TRBJ2-7; possibly TRBD1 for D (6 bases). This CDR3 spans 16 amino acids. Trimming removed 2 bases from V and 3 bases from J, with 20 bases in between. Germline V lookup: CDR1 DFQATT, CDR2 SNEGSKA (reference sequence). CDR3 loop: CSARSAGGGFGYEQYF. The CDR3 DNA is TGCAGTGCTAGATCGGCTGGGGGCGGGTTTGGCTACGAGCAGTACTTC.

This clonotype was seen many times. The chain links TRBV7-9 to TRBJ1-2; 10 bases agree with TRBD1. There are 14 residues in the CDR3. J lost 7 bases, V lost 8 bases, and 10 bases had no gene match. From germline, CDR1 is SEHNR and CDR2 FQNEAQ (reference sequence). The DNA of the CDR3 is TGTGCCAGCTATGGGGGACAGGGGTTTCTTGGCTACACCTTC. As protein: CASYGGQGFLGYTF.

At least ten counts were recorded for this clonotype. CDR3 sequence: CASSFHGSEGETQYF. The CDR3 DNA reads TGTGCCAGCAGCTTCCACGGGAGCGAGGGAGAGACCCAGTACTTC. The chain links TRBV11-2 to TRBJ2-5; TRBD2 might be the D (6 bases). V gave up 3 bases and J gave up 4 bases, with 15 bases separating them. Germline CDR1 reads SGHAT; CDR2 reads FQNNGV. The CDR3 length is 15 residues.

This clonotype was seen at least ten times. The gene calls are TRBV20-1 and TRBJ1-1; 10 bases agree with TRBD1. Trimming removed 6 bases from V and 10 bases from J; junction bases left unmatched: 11. The CDR3 spans 13 residues. Germline V lookup: CDR1 DFQATT, CDR2 SNEGSKA (reference sequence). The CDR3 here is CSAAGTGVVRAFF. The CDR3 DNA reads TGCAGTGCCGCCGGGACAGGGGTTGTTCGAGCTTTCTTT.

This clonotype showed up many times. The V and J genes are TRBV11-1 and TRBJ2-1, with D perhaps matching TRBD1 (6 bases). CDR1 is SGHAT, CDR2 FQDESV, per germline (reference sequence). CDR3 size: 12 residues. V shed 7 bases and J shed 8 bases, with 12 bases lying between them. This CDR3 reads CASTPAGDEQFF. The DNA for the CDR3 is TGTGCCAGCACGCCGGCAGGGGATGAGCAGTTCTTC. Drawing the rest from reference TRBV11-1 and TRBJ2-1, the complete variable domain is EAEVAQSPRYKITEKSQAVAFWCDPISGHATLYWYRQILGQGPELLVQFQDESVVDDSQLPKDRFSAERLKGVDSTLKIQPAELGDSAMYLCASTPAGDEQFFGPGTRLTVL.

The chain joins TRBV3-1 to TRBJ2-3, with 7 positions matching TRBD2. V lost 0 bases, J lost 2 bases, and 8 bases stayed unmatched. Germline V gene data show CDR1 as LGHDT and CDR2 as YNNKEL (reference sequence). The CDR3 loop spans 17 amino acids. The CDR3 spells CASSQEKLGGVTDTQYF. CDR3 coding DNA: TGTGCCAGCAGCCAAGAAAAACTGGGAGGGGTCACAGATACGCAGTATTTT.

The chain employs TRBV9 and TRBJ1-2, with 8 bases lining up with TRBD1. Germline trimming cut 0 bases from V and 8 bases from J; bases unmatched to any gene: 9. This CDR3 is 15 amino acids long. Germline-derived CDR1 and CDR2 are SGDLS and YYNGEE. CDR3 nucleotides: TGTGCCAGCAGCGTAGGGGTGCCCAGGGGGCGCGGCTACACCTTC. This encodes CASSVGVPRGRGYTF.

This clonotype came up a few times. This chain uses TRBV20-1 with TRBJ1-4; D gene unclear. CDR3 size: 14 residues. The germline CDR1 and CDR2 sequences are DFQATT and SNEGSKA (reference sequence). Trimming stripped 0 bases from V and 7 bases from J, with 12 bases between. CDR3 in DNA: TGCAGTGCTAGAGAAATACTCCGATTTGAAAAACTGTTTTTT. It is translated as CSAREILRFEKLFF.

This clonotype was observed a handful of times. This chain connects TRBV10-1 to TRBJ1-5, with D unclear. V was trimmed by 3 bases and J by 0 bases, leaving 15 bases between them. The CDR3 is 17 amino acids. CDR1 WNHNN and CDR2 SYGVQD come from the germline V gene (reference sequence). CDR3 DNA sequence: TGCGCCAGCAGTGATCGGAGGAACGTATATAGCAATCAGCCCCAGCATTTT. As protein: CASSDRRNVYSNQPQHF.

This clonotype was detected many times. V and J are TRBV12-3 or TRBV12-4 and TRBJ2-7; 8 nucleotides agree with TRBD2. This CDR3 is 15 amino acids long. V lost 6 bases, J lost 0 bases, and 7 bases stayed unmatched. In nucleotides, the CDR3 is TGTGCCAGCAGCGCTAGCGGGCAACACTCCTACGAGCAGTACTTC. It encodes CASSASGQHSYEQYF.

This clonotype was seen repeatedly, ten times or more. The chain has TRBV7-9 and TRBJ2-7; D gene unclear. V dropped 3 bases and J dropped 1 base, with 7 bases sitting between them. The CDR3 runs to 13 residues. CDR1 and CDR2 from the germline V gene are SEHNR and FQNEAQ (reference sequence). The CDR3, as DNA: TGTGCCAGCAGCTTGCCCGTATCCTACGAGCAGTACTTC. Translation gives CASSLPVSYEQYF.

This chain links TRBV6-5 with TRBJ2-3, with D perhaps TRBD2 (6 bases). The length of the CDR3 is 16 residues. Trimming took off 6 bases at V and 2 bases at J, with 18 bases between the two ends. Germline V gene lookup returns CDR1 MNHEY and CDR2 SVGAGI. CDR3 bases: TGTGCCAGCAGAGATTACCGGGGGTACCCCACAGATACGCAGTATTTT. It encodes CASRDYRGYPTDTQYF.

The chain uses TRBV20-1 and TRBJ2-1; 10 positions match TRBD2. The CDR3 covers 15 residues. Germline-derived CDR1 and CDR2 are DFQATT and SNEGSKA (reference sequence). V lost 6 bases and J lost 9; bases outside the gene matches: 14. The CDR3 loop reads CSADGRLAGVFEQFF. The CDR3 region has the DNA TGCAGTGCAGATGGAAGGCTAGCGGGAGTCTTTGAGCAGTTCTTC.